This T cell receptor (beta chain) was obtained from a study of identical twins. Findings and limits, study-wide: The same donors were not followed; conclusions instead depended on cross-sectional statistical analysis. There was more out-of-frame TCR alpha sharing in monozygotic twins than models estimated.

V shed 3 bases and J 5 bases; nucleotides not matched to a gene: 6. The length of the CDR3 is 14 residues. CDR1 is DFQATT and CDR2 is SNEGSKA in the germline V gene (reference sequence). This clonotype was counted ten times or more. Its antigen is unidentified. A universal primer site was added by template switching, and unique molecular identifiers were carried by the cDNA. Each CDR3 protein is one row after TCRdb ran MiXCR on the 5' RACE reads. The sample records 240,000 or so distinct CDR3 sequences, about 10% being singletons. The sequencing sample was made of memory T cells sorted from blood. This TCR derives from a man aged 50-59 years in good health. This chain links TRBV20-1 with TRBJ2-5; 10 nucleotides line up with TRBD2. CDR3 nucleotide sequence: TGCAGTGCTAGGGAAGCGGGGGGGCCGGAGACCCAGTACTTC. It translates to CSAREAGGPETQYF.